A selection of T cell receptor beta chains follows, all from one sample in a study of CD8 T cells in Susac syndrome. Each CDR3 protein is one row after TCRdb ran MiXCR on the immunoSEQ multiplex PCR reads. The sample consists of under 95,000 distinct CDR3 sequences, around 93% of them appearing once. The specimen sequenced was CD8+ T cells from PBMCs. The receptors shown here come from a human donor with Susac syndrome. Each CDR3 is given with its conserved first and last residue. The order of the fields is CDR3 length, clone size, J gene, V gene, D gene, CDR3 protein, CDR3 DNA. D genes are given only for firm matches. Clone size appears in some rows only: once, few, many, or a class for an expanded clone.

CDR3 length: 15; clone size: -; J gene: TRBJ1-4; V gene: TRBV28; D gene: -; CDR3 protein: CASSFTGATNEKLFF; CDR3 DNA: TGTGCCAGCAGTTTTACGGGGGCAACTAATGAAAAACTGTTTTTT
CDR3 length: 12; clone size: few; J gene: TRBJ2-7; V gene: TRBV14; D gene: -; CDR3 protein: CASSQAPYEQYF; CDR3 DNA: TGTGCCAGCAGCCAAGCCCCCTACGAGCAGTACTTC
CDR3 length: 16; clone size: -; J gene: TRBJ2-3; V gene: TRBV7-2; D gene: TRBD2; CDR3 protein: CASSGGLAGVQDTQYF; CDR3 DNA: TGTGCCAGCAGCGGAGGACTAGCGGGAGTGCAAGATACGCAGTATTTT
CDR3 length: 16; clone size: -; J gene: TRBJ1-2; V gene: TRBV29-1; D gene: -; CDR3 protein: CSVEVLTGLGHYGYTF; CDR3 DNA: TGCAGCGTTGAAGTACTGACGGGACTAGGTCACTATGGCTACACCTTC
CDR3 length: 13; clone size: -; J gene: TRBJ2-7; V gene: TRBV20-1; D gene: TRBD2; CDR3 protein: CSARRGGAYEQYF; CDR3 DNA: TGCAGTGCCCGACGCGGGGGGGCCTACGAGCAGTACTTC
CDR3 length: 16; clone size: -; J gene: TRBJ2-3; V gene: TRBV29-1; D gene: -; CDR3 protein: CSVAGRLDQTTDTQYF; CDR3 DNA: TGCAGCGTTGCGGGCCGACTAGACCAGACAACAGATACGCAGTATTTT
CDR3 length: 11; clone size: -; J gene: TRBJ2-7; V gene: TRBV6-6; D gene: -; CDR3 protein: CASSVGVEQYF; CDR3 DNA: TGTGCCAGCAGTGTCGGGGTCGAGCAGTACTTC
CDR3 length: 12; clone size: -; J gene: TRBJ2-1; V gene: TRBV27; D gene: -; CDR3 protein: CASSGAGNEQFF; CDR3 DNA: TGTGCCAGCAGCGGGGCTGGGAATGAGCAGTTCTTC
CDR3 length: 13; clone size: -; J gene: TRBJ2-5; V gene: TRBV5-6; D gene: TRBD2; CDR3 protein: CASSFGGVQTQYF; CDR3 DNA: TGTGCCAGCAGCTTTGGGGGGGTACAGACCCAGTACTTC
CDR3 length: 15; clone size: -; J gene: TRBJ2-7; V gene: TRBV20-1; D gene: TRBD1; CDR3 protein: CSARDPRQGKYEQYF; CDR3 DNA: TGCAGTGCTAGAGACCCCCGACAGGGAAAGTACGAGCAGTACTTC
CDR3 length: 15; clone size: -; J gene: TRBJ1-2; V gene: TRBV30; D gene: TRBD1; CDR3 protein: CAWSAWTGFGYGYTF; CDR3 DNA: TGTGCCTGGAGTGCCTGGACAGGGTTTGGCTATGGCTACACCTTC
CDR3 length: 16; clone size: -; J gene: TRBJ2-2; V gene: TRBV6-1; D gene: TRBD1; CDR3 protein: CASSDRTGLNTGELFF; CDR3 DNA: TGTGCCAGCAGTGACCGGACAGGGCTAAACACCGGGGAGCTGTTTTTT
CDR3 length: 15; clone size: -; J gene: TRBJ2-3; V gene: TRBV20-1; D gene: TRBD2; CDR3 protein: CSARDTSGRRDTQYF; CDR3 DNA: TGCAGTGCTAGAGATACTAGCGGGAGAAGGGATACGCAGTATTTT
CDR3 length: 14; clone size: -; J gene: TRBJ2-5; V gene: TRBV7-6; D gene: -; CDR3 protein: CASSLGPSPETQYF; CDR3 DNA: TGTGCCAGCAGCTTAGGGCCCAGCCCAGAGACCCAGTACTTC
CDR3 length: 18; clone size: -; J gene: TRBJ2-1; V gene: TRBV20-1; D gene: TRBD2; CDR3 protein: CSARPGLGPSIVYNEQFF; CDR3 DNA: TGCAGTGCTAGACCCGGACTAGGGCCCTCGATCGTATACAATGAGCAGTTCTTC
CDR3 length: 16; clone size: -; J gene: TRBJ2-1; V gene: TRBV4-2; D gene: TRBD1; CDR3 protein: CASSQDQRQGAGEQFF; CDR3 DNA: TGTGCCAGCAGCCAAGATCAGCGGCAGGGGGCTGGTGAGCAGTTCTTC
CDR3 length: 15; clone size: -; J gene: TRBJ2-3; V gene: TRBV12-3/TRBV12-4; D gene: -; CDR3 protein: CASSLSVSSTDTQYF; CDR3 DNA: TGTGCCAGCAGTTTATCCGTCAGCAGCACAGATACGCAGTATTTT
CDR3 length: 12; clone size: -; J gene: TRBJ1-2; V gene: TRBV20-1; D gene: -; CDR3 protein: CSALGEHYGYTF; CDR3 DNA: TGCAGTGCGTTAGGCGAACACTATGGCTACACCTTC
CDR3 length: 15; clone size: -; J gene: TRBJ2-1; V gene: TRBV29-1; D gene: -; CDR3 protein: CSVGDYTSSYNEQFF; CDR3 DNA: TGCAGCGTTGGCGACTACACGAGCTCCTACAATGAGCAGTTCTTC
CDR3 length: 15; clone size: -; J gene: TRBJ2-7; V gene: TRBV28; D gene: TRBD2; CDR3 protein: CASSFAGEGFDEQYF; CDR3 DNA: TGTGCCAGCAGTTTTGCGGGGGAGGGTTTTGACGAGCAGTACTTC
CDR3 length: 12; clone size: -; J gene: TRBJ2-1; V gene: TRBV19; D gene: -; CDR3 protein: CASSIGRNEQFF; CDR3 DNA: TGTGCCAGTAGTATAGGTCGCAATGAGCAGTTCTTC
CDR3 length: 16; clone size: -; J gene: TRBJ2-5; V gene: TRBV20-1; D gene: -; CDR3 protein: CSARDPSRGDGVTQYF; CDR3 DNA: TGCAGTGCTAGAGATCCATCCCGCGGAGATGGGGTGACCCAGTACTTC
CDR3 length: 13; clone size: -; J gene: TRBJ2-1; V gene: TRBV2; D gene: -; CDR3 protein: CASSERTYNEQFF; CDR3 DNA: TGTGCCAGCAGTGAACGGACCTACAATGAGCAGTTCTTC
CDR3 length: 12; clone size: -; J gene: TRBJ1-1; V gene: TRBV7-9; D gene: -; CDR3 protein: CASGTQNTEAFF; CDR3 DNA: TGTGCCAGCGGAACTCAGAACACTGAAGCTTTCTTT
CDR3 length: 13; clone size: once; J gene: TRBJ2-7; V gene: TRBV6-6; D gene: -; CDR3 protein: CASSYLDGYEQYF; CDR3 DNA: TGTGCCAGCAGTTACTTGGACGGCTACGAGCAGTACTTC
CDR3 length: 15; clone size: -; J gene: TRBJ2-1; V gene: TRBV6-1; D gene: -; CDR3 protein: CASSSGTRQIDEQFF; CDR3 DNA: TGTGCCAGCAGTTCTGGCACCCGTCAAATCGATGAGCAGTTCTTC
CDR3 length: 15; clone size: -; J gene: TRBJ2-1; V gene: TRBV5-4; D gene: -; CDR3 protein: CASSLAGVPYNEQFF; CDR3 DNA: TGTGCCAGCAGCTTGGCTGGAGTTCCCTACAATGAGCAGTTCTTC
CDR3 length: 17; clone size: -; J gene: TRBJ2-7; V gene: TRBV20-1; D gene: TRBD2; CDR3 protein: CSARAHPGLAGTYEQYF; CDR3 DNA: TGCAGTGCTAGAGCGCACCCGGGACTAGCGGGCACCTACGAGCAGTACTTC
CDR3 length: 16; clone size: -; J gene: TRBJ2-5; V gene: TRBV7-8; D gene: -; CDR3 protein: CASSLGTAPLQETQYF; CDR3 DNA: TGTGCCAGCAGCTTAGGGACAGCCCCGTTGCAAGAGACCCAGTACTTC
CDR3 length: 13; clone size: -; J gene: TRBJ2-7; V gene: TRBV7-8; D gene: TRBD2; CDR3 protein: CASSCPREGRSYF; CDR3 DNA: TGTGCCAGCAGCTGCCCCCGGGAGGGCCGGTCGTACTTC
CDR3 length: 12; clone size: -; J gene: TRBJ2-1; V gene: TRBV24-1; D gene: -; CDR3 protein: CATPTLYNEQFF; CDR3 DNA: TGTGCCACCCCGACCCTTTACAATGAGCAGTTCTTC
CDR3 length: 13; clone size: -; J gene: TRBJ2-5; V gene: TRBV9; D gene: -; CDR3 protein: CASSDGIEETQYF; CDR3 DNA: TGTGCCAGCAGCGACGGGATTGAAGAGACCCAGTACTTC
CDR3 length: 16; clone size: -; J gene: TRBJ2-1; V gene: TRBV6-1; D gene: TRBD2; CDR3 protein: CASSNQLAGALYEQFF; CDR3 DNA: TGTGCCAGCAGCAATCAACTAGCGGGAGCGCTGTATGAGCAGTTCTTC
CDR3 length: 13; clone size: -; J gene: TRBJ2-7; V gene: TRBV27; D gene: TRBD2; CDR3 protein: CASSIAGAYEQYF; CDR3 DNA: TGTGCCAGCAGCATCGCGGGAGCCTACGAGCAGTACTTC
CDR3 length: 13; clone size: -; J gene: TRBJ2-1; V gene: TRBV13; D gene: TRBD1; CDR3 protein: CASGTGAYNEQFF; CDR3 DNA: TGTGCCTCTGGGACAGGTGCCTACAATGAGCAGTTCTTC
CDR3 length: 14; clone size: -; J gene: TRBJ2-7; V gene: TRBV27; D gene: -; CDR3 protein: CASSFSAGHYEQYF; CDR3 DNA: TGTGCCAGCAGTTTTTCGGCGGGCCACTACGAGCAGTACTTC
CDR3 length: 13; clone size: -; J gene: TRBJ2-2; V gene: TRBV6-5; D gene: -; CDR3 protein: CASSPMGSRELFF; CDR3 DNA: TGTGCCAGCAGTCCTATGGGGTCGAGGGAGCTGTTTTTT
CDR3 length: 15; clone size: -; J gene: TRBJ2-7; V gene: TRBV2; D gene: TRBD1; CDR3 protein: CASSPGGQGPYEQYF; CDR3 DNA: TGTGCCAGCAGTCCCGGCGGACAGGGGCCCTACGAGCAGTACTTC
CDR3 length: 18; clone size: -; J gene: TRBJ2-2; V gene: TRBV9; D gene: -; CDR3 protein: CASSAVSSLGQGTGELFF; CDR3 DNA: TGTGCCAGCAGCGCCGTATCGTCTTTGGGACAAGGGACCGGGGAGCTGTTTTTT
CDR3 length: 13; clone size: -; J gene: TRBJ2-7; V gene: TRBV29-1; D gene: -; CDR3 protein: CSVARADDYEQYF; CDR3 DNA: TGCAGCGTTGCTCGGGCCGATGACTACGAGCAGTACTTC
CDR3 length: 16; clone size: -; J gene: TRBJ2-7; V gene: TRBV24-1; D gene: -; CDR3 protein: CATSGPRGTNPYEQYF; CDR3 DNA: TGTGCCACCAGTGGACCCCGGGGAACGAACCCCTACGAGCAGTACTTC